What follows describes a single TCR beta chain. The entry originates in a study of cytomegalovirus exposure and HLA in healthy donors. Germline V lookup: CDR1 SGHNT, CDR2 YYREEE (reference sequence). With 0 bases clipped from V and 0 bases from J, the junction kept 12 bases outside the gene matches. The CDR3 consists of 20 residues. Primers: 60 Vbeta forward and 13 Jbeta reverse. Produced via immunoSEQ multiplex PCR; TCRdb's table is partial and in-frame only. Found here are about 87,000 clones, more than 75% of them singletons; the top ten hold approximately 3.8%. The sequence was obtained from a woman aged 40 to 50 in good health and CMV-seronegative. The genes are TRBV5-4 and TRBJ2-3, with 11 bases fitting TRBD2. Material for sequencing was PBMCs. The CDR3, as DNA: TGTGCCAGCAGCTTGGCCCTGATAGCCCTAGCGGGGGGAAGCACAGATACGCAGTATTTT. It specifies CASSLALIALAGGSTDTQYF.